The source of this T cell receptor beta chain is a study of T cell responses to AZD1222 COVID-19 vaccine. TCRdb keeps only in-frame clones here, not all; method: immunoSEQ multiplex PCR. The data hold approximately 160,000 clones, with around 94% observed a single time. To note about this clone: No antigen is known for it.

This CDR3 is built from 14 residues. The V end lost 1 base, the J end lost 3 bases, and 9 bases lay between the germline ends. Germline V lookup: CDR1 KGHSH, CDR2 LQKENI. Study results and caveats: Seropositive AZD1222 recipients at baseline numbered only six or seven. Reportedly, nearly half the spike-specific TCRs target unmutated variant regions. When two AZD1222 doses had been given, Spike-specific TCR breadth and depth rose.

Sequencing used peripheral blood, obtained on day 0 of AZD1222 vaccination. This clonotype originated in an adult in good health. V usage is TRBV18 and J usage is TRBJ1-1, with D uncertain. In DNA form, the CDR3 reads TGTGCCAGCTCACCACGTGCCGACGACACTGAAGCTTTCTTT. Translating gives CASSPRADDTEAFF.